This TCR beta chain was sequenced in a study of PD-L1 blockade in urothelial cancer. The V end lost 0 bases, the J end lost 4 bases, and 12 bases lay between the germline ends. The CDR3 is made up of 15 amino acids. CDR1 MNHEY and CDR2 SVGAGI come from the germline V gene. Produced via immunoSEQ multiplex PCR; TCRdb's table is partial and in-frame only. The top ten hold 2% to 3% of the sample, which has around 49,000 clones, approximately 90% seen once. Time point indicated: peripheral blood 6 weeks after treatment start. The specimen was PBMCs, collected around atezolizumab (anti-PD-L1) treatment. The V gene is TRBV6-5, the J gene TRBJ1-2; weak D call: TRBD1 (6 bases). This receptor was identified in a man in his 60s with urothelial cancer. The CDR3 DNA is TGTGCCAGCAGTTACTCGACTGGGGGCGCCTATGGCTACACCTTC. This codes for CASSYSTGGAYGYTF.